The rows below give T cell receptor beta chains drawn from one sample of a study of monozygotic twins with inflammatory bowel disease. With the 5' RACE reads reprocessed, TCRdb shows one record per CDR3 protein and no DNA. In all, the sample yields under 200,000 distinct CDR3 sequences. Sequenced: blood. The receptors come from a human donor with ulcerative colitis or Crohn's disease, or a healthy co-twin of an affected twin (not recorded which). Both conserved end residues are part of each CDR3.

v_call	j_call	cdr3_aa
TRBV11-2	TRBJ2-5	CASSYGTAQETQYF
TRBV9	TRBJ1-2	CASSRAEEGYTF
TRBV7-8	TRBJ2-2	CASSLLSANTGELFF
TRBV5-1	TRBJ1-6	CASSLARGGNSPLHF
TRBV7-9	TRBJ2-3	CASSSGTSGHTDTQYF
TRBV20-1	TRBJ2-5	CSARDTGGRGQETQYF
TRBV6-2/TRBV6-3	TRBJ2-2	CASSYSSGPSNTGELFF
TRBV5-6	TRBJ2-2	CASSLGLMVGTGELFF
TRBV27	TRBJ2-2	CASSLLARATGELFF
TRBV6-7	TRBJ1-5	CASSYLVGENQPQHF
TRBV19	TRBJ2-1	CASSIGGLAGNEQFF
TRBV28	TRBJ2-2	CASRPLPTGELFF
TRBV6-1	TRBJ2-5	CASSGWGTSGIQETQYF
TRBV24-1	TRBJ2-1	CATSVRDYNEQFF
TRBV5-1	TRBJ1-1	CASRQDSLNTEAFF
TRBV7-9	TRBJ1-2	CASSAGHYGYTF
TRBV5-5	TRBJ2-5	CASSLRDQMYF
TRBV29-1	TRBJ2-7	CSVEEGQGVDYEQYF
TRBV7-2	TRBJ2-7	CASSLSQGRLSEQYF
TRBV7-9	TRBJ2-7	CASSDRDRGSYEQYF
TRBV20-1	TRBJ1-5	CSARKTNQPQHF
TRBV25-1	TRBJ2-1	CASSEYYGYNEQFF
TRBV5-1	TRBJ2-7	CASSPPAGPATYEQYF
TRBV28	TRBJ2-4	CASSPAGQSFNIQYF
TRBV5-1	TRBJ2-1	CASSLVAGELYNEQFF
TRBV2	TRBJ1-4	CASSVAGWEKLFF
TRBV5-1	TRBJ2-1	CASSHSLIVGGANEQFF
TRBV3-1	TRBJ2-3	CASSRTGVSTDTQYF
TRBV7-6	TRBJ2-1	CASSSVGLAVSYNEQFF
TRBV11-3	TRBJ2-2	CASSPWSGELFF
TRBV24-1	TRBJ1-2	CATSDLRGGPSSFYGYTF
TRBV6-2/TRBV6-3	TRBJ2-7	CASSYSQLQTYEQYF
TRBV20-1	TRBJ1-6	CSAIRAFDNSPLHF
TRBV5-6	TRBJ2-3	CASSKGLYPITDTQYF
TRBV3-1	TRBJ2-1	CASSLRLAGATYEQFF
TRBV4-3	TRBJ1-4	CASSQVGRGGSEKLFF
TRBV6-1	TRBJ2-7	CASSLGRANYEQYF
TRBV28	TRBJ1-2	CASTDLPGVMRGYTF
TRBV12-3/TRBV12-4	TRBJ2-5	CASSAGQGFIETQYF
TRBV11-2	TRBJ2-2	CASSLDFGNTGELFF
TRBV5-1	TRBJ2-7	CASSFYSGSMYEQYF
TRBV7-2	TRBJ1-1	CASSLSGWRGNTEAFF
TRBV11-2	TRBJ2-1	CASSFGLGHSYNEQFF
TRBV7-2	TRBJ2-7	CASSYTSGSYEQYF